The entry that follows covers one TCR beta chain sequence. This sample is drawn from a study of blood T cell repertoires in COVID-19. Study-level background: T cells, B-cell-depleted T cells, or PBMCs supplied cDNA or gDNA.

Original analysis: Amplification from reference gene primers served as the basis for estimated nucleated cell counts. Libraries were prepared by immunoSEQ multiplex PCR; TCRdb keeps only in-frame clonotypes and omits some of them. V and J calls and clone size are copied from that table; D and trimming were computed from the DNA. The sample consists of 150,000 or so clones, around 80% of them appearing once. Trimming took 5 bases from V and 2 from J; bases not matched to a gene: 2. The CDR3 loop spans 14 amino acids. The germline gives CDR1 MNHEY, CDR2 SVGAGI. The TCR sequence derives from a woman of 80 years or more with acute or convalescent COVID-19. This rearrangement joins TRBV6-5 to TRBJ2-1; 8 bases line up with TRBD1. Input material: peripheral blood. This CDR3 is CASSQDRAYNEQFF. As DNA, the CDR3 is TGTGCCAGCAGTCAGGACAGGGCCTACAATGAGCAGTTCTTC.